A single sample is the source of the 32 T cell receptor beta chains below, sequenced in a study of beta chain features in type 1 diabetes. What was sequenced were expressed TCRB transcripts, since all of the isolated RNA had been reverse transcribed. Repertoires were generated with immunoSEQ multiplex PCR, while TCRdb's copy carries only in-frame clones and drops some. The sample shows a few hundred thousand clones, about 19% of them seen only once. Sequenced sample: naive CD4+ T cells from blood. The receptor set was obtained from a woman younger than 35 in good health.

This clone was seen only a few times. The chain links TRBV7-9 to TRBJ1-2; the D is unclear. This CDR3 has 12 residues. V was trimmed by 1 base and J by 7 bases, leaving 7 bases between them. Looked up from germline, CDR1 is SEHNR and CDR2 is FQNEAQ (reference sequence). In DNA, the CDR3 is TGTGCCAGCAGCTTAGAGACGGGTGGCTACACCTTC. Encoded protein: CASSLETGGYTF. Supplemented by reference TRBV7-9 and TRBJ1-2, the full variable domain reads DTGVSQNPRHKITKRGQNVTFRCDPISEHNRLYWYRQTLGQGPEFLTYFQNEAQLEKSRLLSDRFSAERPKGSFSTLEIQRTEQGDSAMYLCASSLETGGYTFGSGTRLTVV.

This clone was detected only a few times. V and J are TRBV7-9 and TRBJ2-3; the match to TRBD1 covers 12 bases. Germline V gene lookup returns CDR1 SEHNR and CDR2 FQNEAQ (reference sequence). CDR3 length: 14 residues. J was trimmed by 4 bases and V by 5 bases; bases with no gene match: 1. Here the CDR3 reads CASSRDRGPDTQYF. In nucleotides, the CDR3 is TGTGCCAGCAGCCGGGACAGGGGGCCAGATACGCAGTATTTT.

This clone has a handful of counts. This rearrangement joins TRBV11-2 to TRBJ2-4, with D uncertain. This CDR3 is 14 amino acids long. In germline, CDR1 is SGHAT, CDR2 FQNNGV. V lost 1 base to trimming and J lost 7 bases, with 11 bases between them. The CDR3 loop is CASSLGPGFNIQYF. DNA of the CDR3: TGTGCCAGCAGCTTAGGGCCGGGTTTCAACATTCAGTACTTC.

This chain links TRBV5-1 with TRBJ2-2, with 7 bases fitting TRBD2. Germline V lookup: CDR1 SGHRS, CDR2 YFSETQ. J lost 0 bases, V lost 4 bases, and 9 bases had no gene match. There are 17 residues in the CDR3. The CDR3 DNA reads TGCGCCAGCAGCCCCTCCCCAGGGAGGGCGAACACCGGGGAGCTGTTTTTT. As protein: CASSPSPGRANTGELFF.

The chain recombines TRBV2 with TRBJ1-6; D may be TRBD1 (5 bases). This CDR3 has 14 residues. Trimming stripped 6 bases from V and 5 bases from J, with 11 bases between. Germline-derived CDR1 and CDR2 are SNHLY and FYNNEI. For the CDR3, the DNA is TGTGCCAGCAGGGGGGGACGGGATAATTCACCCCTCCACTTT. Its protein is CASRGGRDNSPLHF.

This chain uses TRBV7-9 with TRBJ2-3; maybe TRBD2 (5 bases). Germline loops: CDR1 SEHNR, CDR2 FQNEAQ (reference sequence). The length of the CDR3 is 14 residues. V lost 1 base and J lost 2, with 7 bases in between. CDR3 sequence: CASSLGLITDTQYF. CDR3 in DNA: TGTGCCAGCAGCTTAGGACTAATCACAGATACGCAGTATTTT. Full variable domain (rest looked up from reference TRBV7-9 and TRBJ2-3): DTGVSQNPRHKITKRGQNVTFRCDPISEHNRLYWYRQTLGQGPEFLTYFQNEAQLEKSRLLSDRFSAERPKGSFSTLEIQRTEQGDSAMYLCASSLGLITDTQYFGPGTRLTVL.

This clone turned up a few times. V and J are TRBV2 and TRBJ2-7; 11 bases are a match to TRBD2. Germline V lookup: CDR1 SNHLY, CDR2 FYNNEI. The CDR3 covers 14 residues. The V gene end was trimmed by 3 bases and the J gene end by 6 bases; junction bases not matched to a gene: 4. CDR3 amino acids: CASSETSGKGEQYF. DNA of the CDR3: TGTGCCAGCAGTGAGACTAGCGGGAAGGGCGAGCAGTACTTC.

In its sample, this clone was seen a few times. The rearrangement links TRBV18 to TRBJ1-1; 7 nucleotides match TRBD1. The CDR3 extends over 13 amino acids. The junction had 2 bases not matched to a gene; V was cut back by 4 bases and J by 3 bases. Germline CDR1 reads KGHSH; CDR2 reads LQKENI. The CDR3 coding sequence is TGTGCCAGCTCACTTACAGGGGACACTGAAGCTTTCTTT. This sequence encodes CASSLTGDTEAFF.

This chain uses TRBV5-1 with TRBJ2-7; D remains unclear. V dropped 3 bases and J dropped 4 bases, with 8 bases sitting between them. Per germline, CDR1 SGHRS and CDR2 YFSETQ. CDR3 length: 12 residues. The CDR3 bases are TGCGCCAGCAGCTCTTCGGTGTACGAGCAGTACTTC. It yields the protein CASSSSVYEQYF.

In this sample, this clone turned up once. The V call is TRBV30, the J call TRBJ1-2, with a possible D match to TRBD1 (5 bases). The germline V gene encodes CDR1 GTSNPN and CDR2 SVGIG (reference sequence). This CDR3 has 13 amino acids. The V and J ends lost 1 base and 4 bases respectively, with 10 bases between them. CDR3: CAWSGGRVYGYTF. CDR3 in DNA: TGTGCCTGGAGTGGAGGCAGGGTCTATGGCTACACCTTC.

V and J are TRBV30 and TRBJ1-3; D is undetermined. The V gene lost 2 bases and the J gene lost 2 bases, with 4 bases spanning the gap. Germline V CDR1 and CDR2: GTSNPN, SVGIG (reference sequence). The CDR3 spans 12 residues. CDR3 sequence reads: CAWSSTGNTIYF. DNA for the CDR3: TGTGCCTGGAGTTCAACTGGAAACACCATATATTTT.

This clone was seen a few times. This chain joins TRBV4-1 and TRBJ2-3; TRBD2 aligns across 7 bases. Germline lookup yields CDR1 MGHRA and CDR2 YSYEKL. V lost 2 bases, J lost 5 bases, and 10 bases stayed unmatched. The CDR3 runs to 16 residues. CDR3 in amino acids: CASSQSAGLGKDTQYF. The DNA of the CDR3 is TGCGCCAGCAGCCAAAGTGCCGGACTAGGGAAAGATACGCAGTATTTT.

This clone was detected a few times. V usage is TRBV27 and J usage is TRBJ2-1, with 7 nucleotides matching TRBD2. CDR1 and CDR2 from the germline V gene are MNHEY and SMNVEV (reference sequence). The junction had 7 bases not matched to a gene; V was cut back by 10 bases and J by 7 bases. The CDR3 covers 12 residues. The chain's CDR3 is CATRDYLNEQFF. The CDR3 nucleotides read TGTGCCACCCGGGACTACCTAAATGAGCAGTTCTTC.

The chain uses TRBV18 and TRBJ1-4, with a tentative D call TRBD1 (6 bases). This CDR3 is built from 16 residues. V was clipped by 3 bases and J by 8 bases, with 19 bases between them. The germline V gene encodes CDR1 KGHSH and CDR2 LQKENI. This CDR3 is CASSPPSQGLGEKLFF. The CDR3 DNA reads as TGTGCCAGCTCACCTCCTTCCCAGGGGCTCGGAGAAAAACTGTTTTTT.

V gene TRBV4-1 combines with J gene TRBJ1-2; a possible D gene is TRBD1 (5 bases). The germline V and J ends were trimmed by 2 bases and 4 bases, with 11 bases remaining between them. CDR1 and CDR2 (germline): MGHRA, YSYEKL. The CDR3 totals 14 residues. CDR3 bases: TGCGCCAGCAGCCAACTCGGGACTACCTATGGCTACACCTTC. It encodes CASSQLGTTYGYTF.

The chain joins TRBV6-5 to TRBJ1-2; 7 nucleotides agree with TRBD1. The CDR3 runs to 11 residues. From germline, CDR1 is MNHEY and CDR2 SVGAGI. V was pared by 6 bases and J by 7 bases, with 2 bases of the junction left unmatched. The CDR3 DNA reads TGTGCCAGCAGGAACAGGGGTGGCTACACCTTC. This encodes CASRNRGGYTF.

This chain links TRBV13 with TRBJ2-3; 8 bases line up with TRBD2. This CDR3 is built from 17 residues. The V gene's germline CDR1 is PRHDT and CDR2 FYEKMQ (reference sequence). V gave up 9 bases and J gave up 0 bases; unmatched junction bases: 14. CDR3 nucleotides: TGTGCCAGGCCCTCTAGACGGGGGGGCCAGAGCACAGATACGCAGTATTTT. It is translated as CARPSRRGGQSTDTQYF.

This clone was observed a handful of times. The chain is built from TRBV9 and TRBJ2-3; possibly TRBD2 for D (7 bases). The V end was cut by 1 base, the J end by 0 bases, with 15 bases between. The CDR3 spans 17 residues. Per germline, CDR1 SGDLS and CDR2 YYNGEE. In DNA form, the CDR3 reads TGTGCCAGCAGCGTAAGGGGGGGACTCCCTAGCACAGATACGCAGTATTTT. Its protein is CASSVRGGLPSTDTQYF. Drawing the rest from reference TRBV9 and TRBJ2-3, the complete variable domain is DSGVTQTPKHLITATGQRVTLRCSPRSGDLSVYWYQQSLDQGLQFLIQYYNGEERAKGNILERFSAQQFPDLHSELNLSSLELGDSALYFCASSVRGGLPSTDTQYFGPGTRLTVL.

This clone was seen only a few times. CDR3 bases: TGTGCCAGCTCACCACCGGCGGGGACAGAGACCCAGTACTTC. Translating gives CASSPPAGTETQYF. The chain combines TRBV18 with TRBJ2-5; perhaps TRBD2 as D (6 bases). Trimming took off 0 bases at V and 4 bases at J, with 9 bases between the two ends. The CDR3 runs 14 residues. Germline assignment: CDR1 KGHSH and CDR2 LQKENI.

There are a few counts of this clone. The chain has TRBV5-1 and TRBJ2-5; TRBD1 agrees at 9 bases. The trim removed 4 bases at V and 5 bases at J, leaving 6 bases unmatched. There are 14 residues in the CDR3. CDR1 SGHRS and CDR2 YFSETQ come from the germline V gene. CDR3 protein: CASSGGTGLETQYF. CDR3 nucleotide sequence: TGCGCCAGCAGCGGAGGGACAGGGCTGGAGACCCAGTACTTC. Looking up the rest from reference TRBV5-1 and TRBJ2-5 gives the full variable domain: KAGVTQTPRYLIKTRGQQVTLSCSPISGHRSVSWYQQTPGQGLQFLFEYFSETQRNKGNFPGRFSGRQFSNSRSEMNVSTLELGDSALYLCASSGGTGLETQYFGPGTRLLVL.

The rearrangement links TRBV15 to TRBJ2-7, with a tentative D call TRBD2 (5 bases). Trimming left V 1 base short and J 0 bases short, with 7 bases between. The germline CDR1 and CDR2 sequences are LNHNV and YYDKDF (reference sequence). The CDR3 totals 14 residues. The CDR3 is CATSRVGSSYEQYF. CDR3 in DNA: TGTGCCACCAGCAGAGTTGGGAGCTCCTACGAGCAGTACTTC.

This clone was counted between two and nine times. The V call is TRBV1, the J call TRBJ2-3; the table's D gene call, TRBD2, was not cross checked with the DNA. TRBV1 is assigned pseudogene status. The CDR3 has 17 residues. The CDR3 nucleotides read TGCACCAGCAGCCAAGAGCATCCGGGGGGCTTCACAGATACGCAGTATTTT. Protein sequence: CTSSQEHPGGFTDTQYF.

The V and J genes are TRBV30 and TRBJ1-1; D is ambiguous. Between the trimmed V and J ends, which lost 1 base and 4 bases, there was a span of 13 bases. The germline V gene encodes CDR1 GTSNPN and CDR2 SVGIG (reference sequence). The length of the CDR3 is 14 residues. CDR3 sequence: CAWSDLKEGTEAFF. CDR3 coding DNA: TGTGCCTGGAGTGATCTCAAGGAGGGCACTGAAGCTTTCTTT.

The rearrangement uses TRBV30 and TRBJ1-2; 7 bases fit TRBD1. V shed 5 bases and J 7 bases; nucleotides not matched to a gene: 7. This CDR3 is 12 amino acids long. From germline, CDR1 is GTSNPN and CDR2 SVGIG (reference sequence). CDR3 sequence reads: CAWGDRAGGYTF. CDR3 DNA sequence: TGTGCCTGGGGAGACAGGGCAGGTGGCTACACCTTC.

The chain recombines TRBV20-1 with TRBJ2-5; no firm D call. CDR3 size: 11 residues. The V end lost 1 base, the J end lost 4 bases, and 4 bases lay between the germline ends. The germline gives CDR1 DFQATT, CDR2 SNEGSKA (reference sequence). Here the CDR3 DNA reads TGCAGTGCTAGAGGAGGAGAGACCCAGTACTTC. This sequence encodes CSARGGETQYF.

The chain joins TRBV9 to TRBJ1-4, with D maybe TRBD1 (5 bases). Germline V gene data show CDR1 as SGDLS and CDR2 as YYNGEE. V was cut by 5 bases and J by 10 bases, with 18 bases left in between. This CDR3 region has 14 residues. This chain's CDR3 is CASSSGDGGGKLFF. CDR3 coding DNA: TGTGCCAGCAGTTCGGGGGACGGAGGAGGAAAACTGTTTTTT. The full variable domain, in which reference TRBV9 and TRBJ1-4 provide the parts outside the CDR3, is DSGVTQTPKHLITATGQRVTLRCSPRSGDLSVYWYQQSLDQGLQFLIQYYNGEERAKGNILERFSAQQFPDLHSELNLSSLELGDSALYFCASSSGDGGGKLFFGSGTQLSVL.

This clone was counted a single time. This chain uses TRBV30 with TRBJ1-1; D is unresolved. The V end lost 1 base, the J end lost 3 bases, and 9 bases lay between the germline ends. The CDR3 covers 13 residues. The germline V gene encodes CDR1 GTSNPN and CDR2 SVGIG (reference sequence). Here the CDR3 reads CAWSDGGDTEAFF. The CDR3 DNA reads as TGTGCCTGGAGTGATGGAGGAGACACTGAAGCTTTCTTT. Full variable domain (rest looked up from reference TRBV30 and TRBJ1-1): SQTIHQWPATLVQPVGSPLSLECTVEGTSNPNLYWYRQAAGRGLQLLFYSVGIGQISSEVPQNLSASRPQDRQFILSSKKLLLSDSGFYLCAWSDGGDTEAFFGQGTRLTVV.

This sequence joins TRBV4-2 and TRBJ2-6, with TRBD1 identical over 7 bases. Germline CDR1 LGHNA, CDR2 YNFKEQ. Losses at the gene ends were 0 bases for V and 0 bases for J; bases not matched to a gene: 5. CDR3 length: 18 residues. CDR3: CASSQDEQGSSGANVLTF. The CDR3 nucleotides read TGTGCCAGCAGCCAAGATGAACAGGGGAGCTCTGGGGCCAACGTCCTGACTTTC.

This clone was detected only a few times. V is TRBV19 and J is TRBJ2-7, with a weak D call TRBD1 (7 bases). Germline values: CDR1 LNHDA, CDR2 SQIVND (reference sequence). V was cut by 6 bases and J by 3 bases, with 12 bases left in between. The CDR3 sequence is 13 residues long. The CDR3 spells CASREQGGYEQYF. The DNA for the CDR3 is TGTGCCAGTAGAGAGCAGGGGGGCTACGAGCAGTACTTC.

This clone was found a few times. The CDR3 DNA reads TGCGCCAGCAACCCAGACAGGACCTATGGCTACACCTTC. Amino acid sequence: CASNPDRTYGYTF. The chain employs TRBV5-1 and TRBJ1-2, with TRBD1 as a possible D gene (6 bases). Trimming removed 6 bases at V and 4 bases at J, with 13 bases between. The germline gives CDR1 SGHRS, CDR2 YFSETQ. CDR3 size: 13 residues. Full variable domain (outside the CDR3, taken from reference TRBV5-1 and TRBJ1-2): KAGVTQTPRYLIKTRGQQVTLSCSPISGHRSVSWYQQTPGQGLQFLFEYFSETQRNKGNFPGRFSGRQFSNSRSEMNVSTLELGDSALYLCASNPDRTYGYTFGSGTRLTVV.

The CDR3 loop reads CASSLGDRGGTEAFF. CDR3 DNA: TGCGCCAGCAGCTTGGGGGACAGGGGCGGCACTGAAGCTTTCTTT. The rearrangement joins TRBV5-1 to TRBJ1-1, with TRBD1 matching over 10 bases. The CDR3 consists of 15 residues. Trimming cost V 0 bases and J 4 bases; bases outside gene matches: 3. Germline V gene lookup returns CDR1 SGHRS and CDR2 YFSETQ.

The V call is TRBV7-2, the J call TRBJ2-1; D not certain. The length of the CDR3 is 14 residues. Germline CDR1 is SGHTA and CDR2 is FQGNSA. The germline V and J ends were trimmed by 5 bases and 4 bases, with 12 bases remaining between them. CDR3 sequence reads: CASSPSARYNEQFF. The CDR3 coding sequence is TGTGCCAGCAGCCCATCGGCTAGATACAATGAGCAGTTCTTC.